Listed below are T cell receptor beta chains from one sample, sequenced in a study of regulatory T cells in long-lasting Graves disease. TCRdb reprocessed the multiplex PCR reads with MiXCR, giving one entry per CDR3 protein. This sample carries 500,000 or so distinct CDR3 sequences, 15% to 20% of them seen once, and the ten largest clones take 12%. The same data also contributed to another study, on T cells in Graves' hyperthyroidism and ophthalmopathy.

This specimen was peripheral blood mononuclear cells (PBMCs), taken at new diagnosis, from a patient treated with antithyroid drugs. These receptors were taken from a middle-aged man with Graves disease. The CDR3 runs from the conserved cysteine through the conserved F or W. Each record gives: J gene, V gene, CDR3 protein.

>TRBJ1-5|TRBV19
CASSIRDYNQPQHF
>TRBJ2-1|TRBV7-8
CASSAGLAINEQFF
>TRBJ1-5|TRBV28
CASNFRYQPQHF
>TRBJ2-7|TRBV28
CASQTRASLSYEQYF
>TRBJ2-7|TRBV7-3
CASSLIGTSRNEQYF
>TRBJ2-7|TRBV29-1
CSVSRAGALSYEQYF
>TRBJ2-7|TRBV5-1
CASSLGSGELAYEQYF
>TRBJ1-1|TRBV10-3
CAMGTGLNTEAFF
>TRBJ2-7|TRBV2
CASSEGVLADYEQYF
>TRBJ2-3|TRBV24-1
CATSDKKSGQGKEDTQYF
>TRBJ2-7|TRBV25-1
CASSGGTSTYEQYF
>TRBJ2-2|TRBV7-9
CASSQRLAGNTGELFF
>TRBJ2-7|TRBV11-3
CASTLSWGSSYEQYF
>TRBJ2-3|TRBV20-1
CSVTMDRVIADTQYF
>TRBJ2-3|TRBV20-1
CSASWDTQYF
>TRBJ2-3|TRBV7-6
CASSLISSPSTDTQYF
>TRBJ1-5|TRBV28
CASRIKGDRFNQPQHF
>TRBJ2-7|TRBV7-2
CASSLSASGSHEQYF
>TRBJ1-2|TRBV6-1
CASTTEYYGYTF
>TRBJ2-4|TRBV4-1
CASSQVGTAAKNIQYF
>TRBJ2-5|TRBV5-1
CASSLERGHETQYF
>TRBJ2-3|TRBV6-1
CASRRGAWDTQYF
>TRBJ2-3|TRBV11-2
CASSLRQTDTQYF
>TRBJ2-5|TRBV20-1
CSARDLSRGEQETQYF
>TRBJ1-4|TRBV7-9
CASSSESSFNEKLFF
>TRBJ1-2|TRBV30
CAWLRAGINYGYTF
>TRBJ1-6|TRBV7-6
CASRPSPDGDSPLHF
>TRBJ1-1|TRBV12-3/TRBV12-4
CASTRSGMNTEAFF
>TRBJ1-1|TRBV28
CASSTTGRAFF
>TRBJ1-1|TRBV27
CASARGTEAFF
>TRBJ2-3|TRBV28
CASIQRIRDFTDTQYF
>TRBJ2-5|TRBV18
CASSPRRGEETQYF
>TRBJ2-1|TRBV9
CASSAWGFSGSYNEQFF
>TRBJ2-7|TRBV20-1
CSARKSDTEQYF
>TRBJ1-4|TRBV6-1
CATSMGQGEGKLFF
>TRBJ1-2|TRBV20-1
CSARDTRRAVYGYTF
>TRBJ1-6|TRBV20-1
CSALRTVNSPLHF
>TRBJ2-7|TRBV6-1
CASSQGAVGYEQYF
>TRBJ2-5|TRBV24-1
CATSDQQRGRETQYF
>TRBJ2-7|TRBV28
CASSPPGARIGEQYF
>TRBJ2-2|TRBV28
CASSAQVGFAGELFF